The present T cell receptor (beta chain) was sequenced within a study of beta chain features in type 1 diabetes. Study overall: Cell yields, gender and age were similar in healthy donors and patients. Overall study findings and caveats: These data did not resolve whether HLA type affects TCRB rearrangement.

The sequenced template was cDNA made from the entire isolated RNA. Data came from immunoSEQ multiplex PCR; TCRdb stores just in-frame clones and leaves some out. The sample records hundreds of thousands of clones, about 12% being singletons. This clone was seen more than once but under ten times. The antigen is unknown. Between the trimmed V and J ends, which lost 4 bases and 4 bases, there was a span of 14 bases. Germline-derived CDR1 and CDR2 are SGHRS and YFSETQ. The CDR3 spans 14 residues. The J gene is TRBJ1-2, the V gene TRBV5-1; no definite D call. The sequenced sample was naive CD4+ T cells from blood. The receptor was derived from a man between 18 and 29 years old in good health. CDR3: CASSQTNSGYGYTF. CDR3 nucleotide sequence: TGCGCCAGCAGCCAAACCAATTCGGGCTATGGCTACACCTTC.